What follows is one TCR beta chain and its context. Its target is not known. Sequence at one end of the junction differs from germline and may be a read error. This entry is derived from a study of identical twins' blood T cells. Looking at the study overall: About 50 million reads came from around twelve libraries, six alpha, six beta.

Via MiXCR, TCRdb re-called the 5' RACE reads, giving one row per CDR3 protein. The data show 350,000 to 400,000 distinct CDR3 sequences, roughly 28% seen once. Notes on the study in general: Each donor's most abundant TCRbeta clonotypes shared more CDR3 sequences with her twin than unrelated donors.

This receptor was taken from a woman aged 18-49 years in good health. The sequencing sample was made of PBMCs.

CDR3 nucleotide sequence: TGCAGTACTAGAGTTCAGGGTGCACTGAAACTGTTTTTT. It specifies CSTRVQGALKLFF. This chain connects TRBV20-1 to TRBJ1-4; possibly TRBD1 for D (5 bases). The CDR3 covers 13 residues. CDR1 is DFQATT, CDR2 SNEGSKA, per germline (reference sequence).